This TCR beta chain was found in a study of CD8 T cells in ankylosing spondylitis. Study conclusions and caveats: Matched synovial fluid from ankylosing spondylitis patients was reported to be enriched for disease-linked clones.

This clonotype has ten or more counts. Its antigen remains unknown. Via MiXCR, TCRdb re-called the 5' RACE reads, giving one row per CDR3 protein. The sample has 35,000 to 50,000 distinct CDR3 sequences; 9% to 12% are singletons. The source of this sequence is a male donor with ankylosing spondylitis or in good health (not recorded which). The sample comprised blood, either unsorted or a sorted T cell fraction (not recorded which).

This CDR3 is CSASDRRRTSGSSSSYNEQFF. The CDR3, as DNA: TGCAGTGCTAGTGATAGGCGTCGGACTAGCGGGAGTTCCAGCTCCTACAATGAGCAGTTCTTC. This rearrangement joins TRBV20-1 to TRBJ2-1; 13 nucleotides line up with TRBD2. The trim removed 3 bases at V and 0 bases at J, leaving 17 bases unmatched. The CDR3 is 21 residues long. CDR1 DFQATT and CDR2 SNEGSKA come from the germline V gene (reference sequence).